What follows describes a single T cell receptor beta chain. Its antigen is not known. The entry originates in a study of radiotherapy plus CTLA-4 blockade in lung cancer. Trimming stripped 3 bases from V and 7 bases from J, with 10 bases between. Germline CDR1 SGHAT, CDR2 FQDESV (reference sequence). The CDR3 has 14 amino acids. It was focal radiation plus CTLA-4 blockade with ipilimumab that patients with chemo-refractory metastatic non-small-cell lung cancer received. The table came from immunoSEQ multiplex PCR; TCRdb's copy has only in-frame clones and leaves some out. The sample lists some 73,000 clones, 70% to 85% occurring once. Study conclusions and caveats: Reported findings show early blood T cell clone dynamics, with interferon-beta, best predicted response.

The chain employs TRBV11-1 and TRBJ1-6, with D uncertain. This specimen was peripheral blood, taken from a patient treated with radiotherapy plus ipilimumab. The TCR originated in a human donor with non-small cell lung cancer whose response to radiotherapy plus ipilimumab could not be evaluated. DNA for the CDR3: TGTGCCAGCAGCTTTTCGCGCTGGAATTCACCCCTCCACTTT. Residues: CASSFSRWNSPLHF.